This T cell receptor beta chain was recorded in a study of cytomegalovirus exposure and HLA in healthy donors. PCR amplification relied on 60 Vbeta primers (plus 13 Jbeta primers). The table came from immunoSEQ multiplex PCR; TCRdb's copy has only in-frame clones and leaves some out. This repertoire shows 110,000 to 150,000 clones, about four fifths found once; its top ten account for roughly 3.2%. As to this clone: Its antigen is unidentified.

The trim removed 0 bases at V and 7 bases at J, leaving 8 bases unmatched. Germline CDR1 MGHDK, CDR2 SYGVNS. There are 16 residues in the CDR3. Broader study findings: Being productive about 87% or about 30% of the time was typical of most TCR beta V segments in an earlier analysis.

V gene TRBV25-1 combines with J gene TRBJ2-1; 8 nucleotides match TRBD2. This TCR was recovered from a man between 18 and 29 years old in good health and CMV-seropositive. The sequencing sample was made of PBMCs. The CDR3: CASSEYGSGRGNEQFF. DNA of the CDR3: TGTGCCAGCAGTGAATACGGAAGCGGGAGAGGGAATGAGCAGTTCTTC.